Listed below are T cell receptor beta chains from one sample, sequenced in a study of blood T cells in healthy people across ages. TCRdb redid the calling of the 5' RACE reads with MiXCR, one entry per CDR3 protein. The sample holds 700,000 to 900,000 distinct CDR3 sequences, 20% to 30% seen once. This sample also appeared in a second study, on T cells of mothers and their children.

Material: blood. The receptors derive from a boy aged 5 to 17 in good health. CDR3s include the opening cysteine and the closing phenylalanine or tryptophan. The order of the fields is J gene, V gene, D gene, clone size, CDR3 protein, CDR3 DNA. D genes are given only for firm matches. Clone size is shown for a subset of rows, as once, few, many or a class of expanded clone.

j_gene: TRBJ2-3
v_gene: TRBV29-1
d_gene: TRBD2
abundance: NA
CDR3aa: CSVELTSGGGTDTQYF
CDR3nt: TGCAGCGTTGAGTTAACTAGCGGGGGGGGCACAGATACGCAGTATTTT

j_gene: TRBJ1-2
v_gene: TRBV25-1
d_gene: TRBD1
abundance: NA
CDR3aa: CASSTRTGRNYGYTF
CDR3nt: TGTGCCAGCAGTACTCGGACAGGGCGTAACTATGGCTACACCTTC

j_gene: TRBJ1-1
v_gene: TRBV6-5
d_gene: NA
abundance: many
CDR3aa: CASTERAVSRNTEAFF
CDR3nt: TGTGCCAGCACCGAACGGGCCGTTTCTCGGAACACTGAAGCTTTCTTT

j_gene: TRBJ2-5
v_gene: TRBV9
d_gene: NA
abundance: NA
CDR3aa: CASTQTWDPGETQYF
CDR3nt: TGTGCCAGCACCCAAACGTGGGACCCGGGGGAGACCCAGTACTTC

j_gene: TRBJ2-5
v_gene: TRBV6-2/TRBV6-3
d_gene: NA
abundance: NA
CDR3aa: CASSSGTAVDF
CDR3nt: TGTGCCAGCAGTTCCGGGACGGCCGTGGACTTC

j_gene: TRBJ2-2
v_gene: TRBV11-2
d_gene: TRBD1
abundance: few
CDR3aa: CASSRTGTENTGELFF
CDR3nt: TGTGCCAGCAGCCGGACCGGGACAGAGAACACCGGGGAGCTGTTTTTT

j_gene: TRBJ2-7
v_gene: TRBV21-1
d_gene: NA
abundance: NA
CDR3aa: CASSSSPRGGHEQYF
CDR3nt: TGTGCCAGCAGCTCCTCCCCGCGGGGGGGACACGAGCAGTACTTC

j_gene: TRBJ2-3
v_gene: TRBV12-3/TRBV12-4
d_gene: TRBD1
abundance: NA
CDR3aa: CASSFRQGPSTDTQYF
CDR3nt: TGTGCCAGCAGTTTTAGACAGGGTCCGAGCACAGATACGCAGTATTTT

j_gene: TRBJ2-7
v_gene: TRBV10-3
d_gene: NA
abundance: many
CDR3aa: CAISESGGSYEQYF
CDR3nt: TGTGCCATCAGTGAGTCCGGGGGCTCCTACGAGCAGTACTTC

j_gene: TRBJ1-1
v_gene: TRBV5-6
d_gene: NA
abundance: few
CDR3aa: CASSLVGDGLTEAFF
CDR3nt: TGTGCCAGCAGCTTGGTGGGGGACGGCTTAACTGAAGCTTTCTTT

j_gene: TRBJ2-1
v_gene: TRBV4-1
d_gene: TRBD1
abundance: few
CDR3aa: CASSQEQGLFKFF
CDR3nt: TGCGCCAGCAGCCAAGAACAGGGGCTTTTTAAGTTCTTC

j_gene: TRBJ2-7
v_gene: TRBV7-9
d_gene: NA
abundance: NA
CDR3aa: CASSPGSRTYEQYF
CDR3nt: TGTGCCAGCAGCCCAGGATCTAGGACCTACGAGCAGTACTTC

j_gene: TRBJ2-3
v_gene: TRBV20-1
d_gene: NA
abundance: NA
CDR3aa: CSARAGPHDTQYF
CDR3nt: TGCAGTGCTAGGGCAGGGCCTCACGATACGCAGTATTTT

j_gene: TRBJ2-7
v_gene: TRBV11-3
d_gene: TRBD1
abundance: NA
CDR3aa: CASSPGQGIDYEQYF
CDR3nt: TGTGCCAGCAGCCCCGGACAGGGGATCGACTACGAGCAGTACTTC

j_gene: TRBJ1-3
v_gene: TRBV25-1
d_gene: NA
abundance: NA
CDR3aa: CASSEIGSSGNTIYF
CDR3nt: TGTGCCAGCAGTGAAATCGGTTCCTCTGGAAACACCATATATTTT

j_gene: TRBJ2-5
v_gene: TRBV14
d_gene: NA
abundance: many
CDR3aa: CASSQGGVQETQYF
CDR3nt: TGTGCCAGCAGCCAAGGAGGAGTCCAAGAGACCCAGTACTTC